A single sample is the source of the 9 T cell receptor beta chains below, sequenced in a study of cytomegalovirus exposure and HLA in healthy donors. PCR amplification relied on 60 Vbeta primers (plus 13 Jbeta primers). Assay used: immunoSEQ multiplex PCR; TCRdb lists only in-frame clones, some missing. The sample has about 110,000 clones, 73% seen once. Input material: PBMCs. Receptors were obtained from a man aged 40-49 years in good health and CMV-seronegative.

J is TRBJ2-4 and V is TRBV18; unclear D gene. Germline V gene sequence: CDR1 KGHSH, CDR2 LQKENI. The CDR3 runs to 15 residues. Deletions cut 0 bases from V and 2 bases from J, with 8 bases between. CDR3: CASSPPVDSKNIQYF. The CDR3 DNA reads as TGTGCCAGCTCACCACCGGTTGACTCCAAAAACATTCAGTACTTC.

This clone occurred a few times. The chain is built from TRBV28 and TRBJ1-4; 7 bases are a match to TRBD1. V shed 8 bases, J shed 8 bases, and the junction held 17 bases outside the gene matches. Germline values: CDR1 MDHEN, CDR2 SYDVKM. This CDR3 has 16 residues. The CDR3 reads CASRDTEGAREEKLFF. CDR3 coding DNA: TGTGCCAGCCGTGATACGGAGGGGGCTCGTGAAGAAAAACTGTTTTTT.

The V and J genes are TRBV25-1 and TRBJ2-5; D is unclear. The end of the DNA aligns better with TRBJ2-7, so the J call may be wrong. CDR3 length: 12 amino acids. CDR1 is MGHDK, CDR2 SYGVNS, per germline. This CDR3 reads CASKRGAYEQYF. The CDR3 DNA reads TGTGCCAGCAAACGTGGTGCCTACGAGCAGTACTTC.

This clone appeared once. The chain joins TRBV30 to TRBJ1-2, with 7 bases aligning to TRBD1. The germline V gene has CDR1 GTSNPN and CDR2 SVGIG (reference sequence). This CDR3 region has 13 residues. After removal of 4 bases from V and 5 bases from J, the junction contained 7 bases not matched to a gene. CDR3 sequence: CAWNPGQLYGYTF. Written as DNA, the CDR3 is TGTGCCTGGAATCCGGGACAGCTATATGGCTACACCTTC.

This chain joins TRBV5-1 and TRBJ2-7, with unresolved D. In germline, CDR1 is SGHRS, CDR2 YFSETQ. The CDR3 extends over 14 amino acids. Trimming pared 3 bases from V and 4 bases from J, leaving 14 bases between. The CDR3 loop is CASSSTRVAYEQYF. The CDR3 nucleotides read TGCGCCAGCAGCTCTACCCGGGTAGCTTACGAGCAGTACTTC.

This clone was detected only once. The chain joins TRBV30 to TRBJ2-3; TRBD2 matches at 10 bases. V trimming: 6 bases; J trimming: 1 base; junction bases outside the gene matches: 7. CDR1 is GTSNPN and CDR2 is SVGIG in the germline V gene (reference sequence). The CDR3 contains 15 residues. CDR3 region: CACRPGLAGTDTQYF. CDR3 bases: TGTGCCTGCCGCCCCGGACTAGCGGGCACAGATACGCAGTATTTT.

V gene TRBV5-1 combines with J gene TRBJ2-2; 9 bases line up with TRBD2. This CDR3 spans 15 amino acids. J was trimmed by 1 base and V by 7 bases; bases with no gene match: 5. Germline V lookup: CDR1 SGHRS, CDR2 YFSETQ. CDR3 region: CASAILAGNTGELFF. DNA for the CDR3: TGCGCCAGCGCTATACTAGCGGGGAACACCGGGGAGCTGTTTTTT.

The chain combines TRBV4-2 with TRBJ2-3; 8 bases agree with TRBD2. After removal of 0 bases from V and 6 bases from J, the junction contained 8 bases not matched to a gene. Germline loops: CDR1 LGHNA, CDR2 YNFKEQ. The CDR3 has 16 amino acids. CDR3 nucleotide sequence: TGTGCCAGCAGCCAAGAGTTGGCGGGGGGATCGGATACGCAGTATTTT. Its translation: CASSQELAGGSDTQYF.

The chain employs TRBV6-5 and TRBJ2-5, with 9 bases aligning to TRBD1. There are 14 residues in the CDR3. The V and J ends lost 6 bases and 5 bases, in that order; junction bases with no gene match: 7. Germline CDR1 reads MNHEY; CDR2 reads SVGAGI. CDR3 sequence: CASSLQGAGETQYF. The CDR3 DNA reads as TGTGCCAGCAGCTTACAGGGGGCTGGCGAGACCCAGTACTTC.